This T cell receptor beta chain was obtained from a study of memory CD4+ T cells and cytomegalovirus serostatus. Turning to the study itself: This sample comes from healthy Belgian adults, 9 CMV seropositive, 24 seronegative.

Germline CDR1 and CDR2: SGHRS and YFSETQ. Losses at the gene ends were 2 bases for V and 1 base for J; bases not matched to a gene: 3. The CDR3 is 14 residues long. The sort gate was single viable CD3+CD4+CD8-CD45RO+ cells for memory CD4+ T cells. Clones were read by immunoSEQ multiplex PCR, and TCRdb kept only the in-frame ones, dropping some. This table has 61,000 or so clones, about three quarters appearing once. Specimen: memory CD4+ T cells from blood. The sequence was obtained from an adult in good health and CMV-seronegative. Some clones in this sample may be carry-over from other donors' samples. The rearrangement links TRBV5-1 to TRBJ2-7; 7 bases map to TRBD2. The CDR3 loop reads CASSFLAESYEQYF. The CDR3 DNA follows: TGCGCCAGCAGCTTTCTAGCGGAGTCCTACGAGCAGTACTTC. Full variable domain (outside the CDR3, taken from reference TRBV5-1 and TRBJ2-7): KAGVTQTPRYLIKTRGQQVTLSCSPISGHRSVSWYQQTPGQGLQFLFEYFSETQRNKGNFPGRFSGRQFSNSRSEMNVSTLELGDSALYLCASSFLAESYEQYFGPGTRLTVT.